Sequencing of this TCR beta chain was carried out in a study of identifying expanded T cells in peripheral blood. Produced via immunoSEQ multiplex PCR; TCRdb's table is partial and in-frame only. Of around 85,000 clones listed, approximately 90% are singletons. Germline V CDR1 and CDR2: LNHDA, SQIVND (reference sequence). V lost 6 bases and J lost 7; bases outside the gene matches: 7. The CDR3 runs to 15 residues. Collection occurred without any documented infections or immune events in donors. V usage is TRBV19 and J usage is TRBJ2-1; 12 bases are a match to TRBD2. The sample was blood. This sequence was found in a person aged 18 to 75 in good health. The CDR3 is CASRTSGGLKNEQFF. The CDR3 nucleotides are TGTGCCAGTAGAACTAGCGGGGGGCTTAAGAATGAGCAGTTCTTC.